The 10 T cell receptor beta chains below come from one sample, sequenced in a study of beta chain features in type 1 diabetes (dated by TCRdb to 2016 to 2019). Overall study outcomes, separate from this receptor: In all four CD4+ subsets, TCRB CDR3 length was moderately but significantly shorter in type 1 diabetes patients.

The library was built by means of the immunoSEQ multiplex PCR assay. All of the isolated RNA was reverse transcribed with the High Capacity cDNA Reverse Transcription Kit, so expressed TCRB transcripts were sequenced. This is the immuneACCESS table as TCRdb keeps it, with only in-frame sequences that have V and J called. A part of the clones is gone; compared with another copy, unresolved V genes explain less than half, and the rest is unexplained. Within this sample are 250,000 to 300,000 clones, with approximately 25% of them counted one time only. The ten largest clones take up roughly 0.011% of the sample. The antigens these receptors bind are not known. The sequenced material came from naive CD4+ T cells from blood. The sample's cell subset or site, from its label and the paper: true naive CD4+ T cells. The receptor source for this set is a woman in her 30s with type 1 diabetes.

This chain links TRBV10-3 with TRBJ2-1, with D perhaps matching TRBD2 (5 bases). CDR1 and CDR2 (germline): ENHRY, SYGVKD. V gave up 6 bases and J gave up 7 bases, with 13 bases separating them. There are 13 residues in the CDR3. CDR3 DNA: TGTGCCATCAGAACGGGAAGGGTGAATGAGCAGTTCTTC. Its translation: CAIRTGRVNEQFF.

This sequence joins TRBV30 and TRBJ2-3; D possibly corresponds to TRBD2 (5 bases). The CDR3 runs 15 residues. Trimming stripped 4 bases from V and 2 bases from J, with 16 bases between. Germline V CDR1 and CDR2: GTSNPN, SVGIG (reference sequence). Written as DNA, the CDR3 is TGTGCCTGGATAAATCTGGGCGGGTCCACAGATACGCAGTATTTT. Protein sequence: CAWINLGGSTDTQYF.

In DNA, the CDR3 is TGTGCCAGCAGCTCTTACTCGGGGGGCGAAAACATTCAGTACTTC. Amino acids: CASSSYSGGENIQYF. This chain connects TRBV7-2 to TRBJ2-4; tentative D call: TRBD2 (7 bases). Trimming took off 4 bases at V and 5 bases at J, with 15 bases between the two ends. From germline, CDR1 is SGHTA and CDR2 FQGNSA. The CDR3 spans 15 residues.

V is TRBV28 and J is TRBJ2-3; no clear D. The CDR3 is made up of 15 amino acids. The germline V and J ends were trimmed by 3 bases and 0 bases, with 10 bases remaining between them. Per the germline V gene, CDR1 is MDHEN and CDR2 is SYDVKM. The CDR3 loop reads CASSFGAASTDTQYF. The CDR3 DNA is TGTGCCAGCAGTTTTGGTGCGGCAAGCACAGATACGCAGTATTTT.

This clone showed up just a few times. V and J are TRBV5-1 and TRBJ2-7; D possibly corresponds to TRBD2 (7 bases). The V and J ends lost 9 bases and 2 bases respectively, with 15 bases between them. The CDR3 is made up of 13 amino acids. Germline V CDR1 and CDR2: SGHRS, YFSETQ. DNA for the CDR3: TGCGCCATCACGGACAGCGGGGCCTACGAGCAGTACTTC. This sequence encodes CAITDSGAYEQYF. Filled out from reference TRBV5-1 and TRBJ2-7, the complete variable domain reads KAGVTQTPRYLIKTRGQQVTLSCSPISGHRSVSWYQQTPGQGLQFLFEYFSETQRNKGNFPGRFSGRQFSNSRSEMNVSTLELGDSALYLCAITDSGAYEQYFGPGTRLTVT.

The chain joins TRBV30 to TRBJ2-2; TRBD2 might be the D (7 bases). The CDR3 loop spans 16 amino acids. Germline CDR1 and CDR2: GTSNPN and SVGIG (reference sequence). The V end lost 8 bases, the J end lost 2 bases, and 21 bases lay between the germline ends. The CDR3 nucleotides read TGTGCCCGAATTGAGGGGGACTACCGAAACACCGGGGAGCTGTTTTTT. This sequence encodes CARIEGDYRNTGELFF.

The CDR3 spells CAWRQQRGSTEAFF. CDR3 nucleotides: TGTGCCTGGAGACAGCAGAGGGGGAGCACTGAAGCTTTCTTT. The rearrangement uses TRBV30 and TRBJ1-1; D might be TRBD1 (6 bases). There are 14 residues in the CDR3. CDR1 and CDR2 (germline): GTSNPN, SVGIG (reference sequence). V gave up 3 bases and J gave up 4 bases, with 15 bases separating them.

This clone was recorded a few times. The chain has TRBV7-9 and TRBJ2-3, with 9 bases lining up with TRBD1. The V gene's germline CDR1 is SEHNR and CDR2 FQNEAQ (reference sequence). The V gene end was trimmed by 5 bases and the J gene end by 2 bases; junction bases not matched to a gene: 8. The CDR3 extends over 16 amino acids. The CDR3 nucleotides are TGTGCCAGCAGCCCACGGGACAGGGAGGCCACAGATACGCAGTATTTT. Translation: CASSPRDREATDTQYF. The variable domain in full, completed from reference TRBV7-9 and TRBJ2-3, reads DTGVSQNPRHKITKRGQNVTFRCDPISEHNRLYWYRQTLGQGPEFLTYFQNEAQLEKSRLLSDRFSAERPKGSFSTLEIQRTEQGDSAMYLCASSPRDREATDTQYFGPGTRLTVL.

The chain employs TRBV29-1 and TRBJ2-7, with TRBD1 identical over 10 bases. The germline V gene has CDR1 SQVTM and CDR2 ANQGSEA. The CDR3 contains 14 residues. After removal of 1 base from V and 7 bases from J, the junction contained 7 bases not matched to a gene. The CDR3 DNA is TGCAGCGTTGAAGGACAGGGGGCGACTGGAGAGCAGTACTTC. Protein: CSVEGQGATGEQYF.

This clone came up a few times. This chain joins TRBV30 and TRBJ1-1, with a tentative D call TRBD1 (5 bases). Germline V gene lookup returns CDR1 GTSNPN and CDR2 SVGIG (reference sequence). The CDR3 has 13 residues. The V gene lost 1 base and the J gene lost 1 base, with 7 bases spanning the gap. The CDR3 DNA follows: TGTGCCTGGAGTGAAGACAGGAACACTGAAGCTTTCTTT. Its protein product is CAWSEDRNTEAFF.